These T cell receptor beta chains were read from a single sample in a study of cytomegalovirus exposure and HLA in healthy donors. Assay: immunoSEQ multiplex PCR; the TCRdb copy retains only in-frame clones and omits some. The sample includes under 150,000 clones, over 65% seen only once; the top ten take about 2%. Input material: PBMCs. These TCRs come from a female donor in good health and CMV-seropositive. Each CDR3 is given with its conserved first and last residue. The D gene is left open where the match is weak. Clone size is not always given. Where it is, it says once, few, many or a class for expanded clones.

D: TRBD2
V: TRBV9
J: TRBJ2-7
size: NA
CDR3: CASSVGLAVYEQYF
DNA: TGTGCCAGCAGCGTAGGACTAGCGGTTTACGAGCAGTACTTC

D: NA
V: TRBV6-5
J: TRBJ2-3
size: NA
CDR3: CASSSSDTQYF
DNA: TGTGCCAGCAGTTCTTCCGATACGCAGTATTTT

D: NA
V: TRBV30
J: TRBJ1-5
size: NA
CDR3: CAWSKAGTLHSNQPQHF
DNA: TGTGCCTGGAGTAAGGCAGGCACTTTACATAGCAATCAGCCCCAGCATTTT

D: NA
V: TRBV5-4
J: TRBJ2-7
size: NA
CDR3: CASSLPGRENEQYF
DNA: TGTGCCAGCAGCTTGCCAGGACGGGAGAACGAGCAGTACTTC

D: NA
V: TRBV28
J: TRBJ2-7
size: NA
CDR3: CASSLTGYSYEQYF
DNA: TGTGCCAGCAGTTTAACGGGATACTCCTACGAGCAGTACTTC

D: NA
V: TRBV25-1
J: TRBJ2-7
size: few
CDR3: CASSRTSSYEQYF
DNA: TGTGCCAGCAGCCGGACAAGCTCCTACGAGCAGTACTTC

D: TRBD2
V: TRBV9
J: TRBJ2-1
size: NA
CDR3: CASSAGTSSYEQFF
DNA: TGTGCCAGCAGCGCCGGGACTAGCTCTTACGAGCAGTTCTTC

D: TRBD1
V: TRBV6-1
J: TRBJ1-6
size: few
CDR3: CASSGGQTANSPLHF
DNA: TGTGCCAGCAGCGGGGGACAGACCGCCAATTCACCCCTCCACTTT

D: NA
V: TRBV27
J: TRBJ2-7
size: once
CDR3: CASSEDRYYEQYF
DNA: TGTGCCAGCAGTGAGGACAGATACTACGAGCAGTACTTC

D: TRBD2
V: TRBV18
J: TRBJ2-3
size: once
CDR3: CASSPVGLAAGTDTQYF
DNA: TGTGCCAGCTCACCAGTTGGACTAGCGGCAGGGACAGATACGCAGTATTTT

D: NA
V: TRBV29-1
J: TRBJ2-5
size: NA
CDR3: CSVETGYSQETQYF
DNA: TGCAGCGTTGAAACTGGGTACAGCCAAGAGACCCAGTACTTC

D: TRBD1
V: TRBV29-1
J: TRBJ2-2
size: NA
CDR3: CSVGQGTNTGELFF
DNA: TGCAGCGTCGGACAGGGCACGAACACCGGGGAGCTGTTTTTT

D: TRBD1
V: TRBV2
J: TRBJ2-7
size: NA
CDR3: CASKSGQIYEQYF
DNA: TGTGCCAGCAAATCGGGACAGATCTACGAGCAGTACTTC

D: NA
V: TRBV9
J: TRBJ2-7
size: once
CDR3: CASSPRAGASSYEQYF
DNA: TGTGCCAGCAGCCCCCGCGCGGGGGCTAGCTCCTACGAGCAGTACTTC

D: NA
V: TRBV2
J: TRBJ2-5
size: NA
CDR3: CASSENRAETQYF
DNA: TGTGCCAGCAGTGAAAACAGGGCCGAGACCCAGTACTTC

D: TRBD2
V: TRBV7-9
J: TRBJ2-3
size: once
CDR3: CASSLARGAITDTQYF
DNA: TGTGCCAGCAGCTTAGCGCGGGGGGCCATCACAGATACGCAGTATTTT

D: NA
V: TRBV5-4
J: TRBJ2-7
size: NA
CDR3: CASSLAVDEQYF
DNA: TGTGCCAGCAGCTTGGCCGTCGACGAGCAGTACTTC

D: NA
V: TRBV10-2
J: TRBJ1-1
size: NA
CDR3: CASRDTQRNTEAFF
DNA: TGCGCCAGCAGAGATACTCAGCGGAACACTGAAGCTTTCTTT

D: NA
V: TRBV5-1
J: TRBJ2-7
size: NA
CDR3: CASSPPTTGYEQYF
DNA: TGCGCCAGCAGCCCACCAACCACAGGCTACGAGCAGTACTTC

D: TRBD1
V: TRBV6-5
J: TRBJ2-7
size: once
CDR3: CASSLTGQGAYEQYF
DNA: TGTGCCAGCAGTCTGACGGGACAGGGGGCGTACGAGCAGTACTTC

D: NA
V: TRBV30
J: TRBJ1-4
size: NA
CDR3: CAWSRGLSGEKLFF
DNA: TGTGCCTGGAGTCGTGGGCTCTCCGGTGAAAAACTGTTTTTT

D: NA
V: TRBV2
J: TRBJ1-2
size: NA
CDR3: CASSDAGRTGYTF
DNA: TGTGCCAGCAGTGATGCAGGGAGGACTGGCTACACCTTC

D: TRBD2
V: TRBV7-9
J: TRBJ2-1
size: NA
CDR3: CASSQISRASSGRVTEQFF
DNA: TGTGCCAGCAGCCAAATTTCTCGGGCGTCCAGCGGGAGGGTCACTGAGCAGTTCTTC

D: NA
V: TRBV28
J: TRBJ2-7
size: few
CDR3: CASSLWDSSYEQYF
DNA: TGTGCCAGCAGTTTATGGGACAGCTCCTACGAGCAGTACTTC

D: NA
V: TRBV9
J: TRBJ1-1
size: NA
CDR3: CASSVGGAPTEAFF
DNA: TGTGCCAGCAGCGTAGGTGGGGCCCCTACTGAAGCTTTCTTT

D: TRBD1
V: TRBV20-1
J: TRBJ1-2
size: NA
CDR3: CSAGTEYGYTF
DNA: TGCAGTGCTGGGACAGAGTATGGCTACACCTTC

D: TRBD1
V: TRBV7-9
J: TRBJ1-1
size: NA
CDR3: CASYFQGVNTEAFF
DNA: TGTGCCAGCTATTTCCAGGGGGTGAACACTGAAGCTTTCTTT

D: NA
V: TRBV13
J: TRBJ2-3
size: few
CDR3: CASSPRLGADTQYF
DNA: TGTGCCAGCAGCCCCCGGCTAGGTGCAGATACGCAGTATTTT

D: NA
V: TRBV6-5
J: TRBJ2-6
size: NA
CDR3: CASSKGSSGANVLTF
DNA: TGTGCCAGCAGCAAAGGGAGCTCTGGGGCCAACGTCCTGACTTTC

D: TRBD1
V: TRBV5-1
J: TRBJ2-7
size: NA
CDR3: CASSSSTGAYEQYF
DNA: TGCGCCAGCAGCTCTTCGACAGGGGCGTACGAGCAGTACTTC

D: NA
V: TRBV2
J: TRBJ1-3
size: NA
CDR3: CASSEGDFAGNTIYF
DNA: TGTGCCAGCAGTGAAGGGGACTTTGCTGGAAACACCATATATTTT

D: NA
V: TRBV30
J: TRBJ2-7
size: NA
CDR3: CAWSVSQDEQYF
DNA: TGTGCCTGGAGTGTAAGTCAGGACGAGCAGTACTTC

D: TRBD2
V: TRBV19
J: TRBJ2-7
size: NA
CDR3: CASSTLAGDHEQYF
DNA: TGTGCCAGTAGTACACTAGCGGGAGACCACGAGCAGTACTTC

D: TRBD2
V: TRBV27
J: TRBJ2-3
size: NA
CDR3: CASSRLSRGLAGGSTDTQYF
DNA: TGTGCCAGCAGCCGCCTTAGCCGGGGACTAGCGGGAGGGAGCACAGATACGCAGTATTTT

D: NA
V: TRBV28
J: TRBJ1-1
size: NA
CDR3: CASQGPNTEAFF
DNA: TGTGCCAGCCAGGGTCCCAACACTGAAGCTTTCTTT

D: TRBD1
V: TRBV7-8
J: TRBJ2-7
size: NA
CDR3: CASSLATGTSEQYF
DNA: TGTGCCAGCAGCTTAGCGACAGGGACGAGTGAGCAGTACTTC

D: NA
V: TRBV7-2
J: TRBJ1-5
size: NA
CDR3: CASSQALYSNQPQHF
DNA: TGTGCCAGCAGCCAAGCGCTTTATAGCAATCAGCCCCAGCATTTT

D: NA
V: TRBV5-4
J: TRBJ1-3
size: NA
CDR3: CASSLFNSGNTIYF
DNA: TGTGCCAGCAGCTTGTTCAACTCTGGAAACACCATATATTTT

D: NA
V: TRBV7-2
J: TRBJ2-7
size: NA
CDR3: CASSPYMSSYEQYF
DNA: TGTGCCAGCAGCCCATATATGAGCTCCTACGAGCAGTACTTC

D: NA
V: TRBV5-1
J: TRBJ2-2
size: many
CDR3: CASSLPSGDWGELFF
DNA: TGCGCCAGCAGCTTGCCGTCGGGGGACTGGGGGGAGCTGTTTTTT

D: TRBD2
V: TRBV5-1
J: TRBJ2-4
size: NA
CDR3: CASSLYPGLLLAKNIQYF
DNA: TGCGCCAGCAGCTTATATCCGGGACTATTACTAGCCAAAAACATTCAGTACTTC

D: TRBD2
V: TRBV7-2
J: TRBJ2-7
size: few
CDR3: CASSDSRAGGRYEQYF
DNA: TGTGCCAGCAGCGACTCCCGGGCGGGAGGTAGATACGAGCAGTACTTC

D: TRBD2
V: TRBV10-1
J: TRBJ2-3
size: NA
CDR3: CASSEGGDRDTQYF
DNA: TGCGCCAGCAGTGAGGGGGGGGATAGAGATACGCAGTATTTT

D: TRBD1
V: TRBV6-1
J: TRBJ2-7
size: once
CDR3: CASSVQGMGEQYF
DNA: TGTGCCAGCAGTGTACAGGGGATGGGCGAGCAGTACTTC

D: NA
V: TRBV11-2
J: TRBJ2-7
size: NA
CDR3: CASSPDTSGFSYEQYF
DNA: TGTGCCAGCAGCCCGGATACGTCAGGATTTTCCTACGAGCAGTACTTC

D: TRBD2
V: TRBV18
J: TRBJ2-3
size: NA
CDR3: CASSSGGPGTDTQYF
DNA: TGTGCCAGCTCTAGCGGGGGGCCGGGCACAGATACGCAGTATTTT

D: NA
V: TRBV5-1
J: TRBJ2-6
size: NA
CDR3: CASSLGATGANVLTF
DNA: TGCGCCAGCAGCTTGGGGGCTACGGGGGCCAACGTCCTGACTTTC

D: TRBD2
V: TRBV5-1
J: TRBJ2-2
size: NA
CDR3: CASRVGGRETGELFF
DNA: TGCGCCAGCAGAGTGGGCGGGAGAGAAACCGGGGAGCTGTTTTTT

D: NA
V: TRBV6-5
J: TRBJ2-1
size: NA
CDR3: CASSYEGGGEQFF
DNA: TGTGCCAGCAGTTACGAGGGTGGAGGCGAGCAGTTCTTC

D: NA
V: TRBV7-2
J: TRBJ1-1
size: NA
CDR3: CASSPRVDTEAFF
DNA: TGTGCCAGCAGCCCCCGAGTGGACACTGAAGCTTTCTTT